The subject of this entry is one TCR beta chain. Its cognate antigen is unknown. The sample originates from a study of graft-versus-host responses after intestinal transplantation. Study results and limitations: Recipient marrow held GvH clones, some first seen in ileum or blood.

TCRdb keeps only in-frame clones here, not all; method: immunoSEQ multiplex PCR. Of some 80,000 clones listed, 85% to 95% are singletons. The germline V gene encodes CDR1 MNHEY and CDR2 SMNVEV (reference sequence). V gave up 5 bases and J gave up 1 base, with 14 bases separating them. CDR3 size: 15 residues. The sequence was obtained from a human donor who was the organ donor for an intestinal transplant. V is TRBV27 and J is TRBJ1-1; D uncertain. The input for sequencing was unstimulated CD8+ T cells sorted from spleen or lymph node cells, taken before transplant. The CDR3 region has the DNA TGTGCCAGCAGTCCCCTACGGCTGGAGAACACTGAAGCTTTCTTT. The encoded protein is CASSPLRLENTEAFF.